The 15 T cell receptor beta chains given below trace back to one sample, sequenced in a study of T cells in Graves' hyperthyroidism and ophthalmopathy. The source material, RNA transcripts, was used to amplify TCR beta CDR3 regions. The HTBI set primed first-round TCR CDR3 RT-PCR. Using its own MiXCR run on the multiplex PCR reads, TCRdb lists one record per CDR3 protein. The data show roughly 700,000 distinct CDR3 sequences, around a third seen once. The specimen sequenced was blood. Receptors were obtained from a woman aged 40-49 years with Graves' hyperthyroidism.

In its sample, this clonotype was seen a few times. At one end, the junction sequence differs from germline, possibly due to a read error. The chain combines TRBV7-9 with TRBJ2-7, with D maybe TRBD2 (5 bases). The CDR3 length is 16 residues. Germline values: CDR1 SEHNR, CDR2 FQNEAQ (reference sequence). The CDR3 loop is CASSQDPPGAAHEQYF. For the CDR3, the DNA is TGCGCCAGCAGCCAAGATCCCCCAGGAGCGGCCCACGAGCAGTACTTC.

This clonotype occurred many times. The chain recombines TRBV20-1 with TRBJ2-7; D gene uncertain. Germline CDR1 and CDR2: DFQATT and SNEGSKA (reference sequence). Deletions cut 5 bases from V and 2 bases from J, with 4 bases between. The CDR3 is 10 amino acids. In nucleotides, the CDR3 is TGCAGTGCTCAACCCTACGAGCAGTACTTC. It encodes CSAQPYEQYF.

This clonotype was recorded many times. The chain employs TRBV15 and TRBJ1-4; D unclear. The CDR3 extends over 14 amino acids. With 0 bases removed from V and 3 bases from J, the gap between germline ends came to 5 bases. From germline, CDR1 is LNHNV and CDR2 YYDKDF (reference sequence). CDR3: CATSRDVSNEKLFF. DNA of the CDR3: TGTGCCACCAGCAGAGACGTATCTAATGAAAAACTGTTTTTT.

This clonotype was observed at least ten times. V gene TRBV10-2 combines with J gene TRBJ1-1, with D tentatively TRBD1 (5 bases). The CDR3 extends over 19 amino acids. V lost 0 bases to trimming and J lost 5 bases, with 25 bases between them. CDR1 is WSHSY, CDR2 SAAADI, per germline. The CDR3 DNA is TGCGCCAGCAGTGAGTCTAACACCGGCAGGGTCTTTTTGGGTACTGAAGCTTTCTTT. Encoded protein: CASSESNTGRVFLGTEAFF.

This clonotype came up a few times. The J gene is TRBJ1-2, the V gene TRBV6-5; 12 bases are shared with TRBD1. With V trimmed by 6 bases and J by 5 bases, 4 bases remained unmatched. The germline CDR1 and CDR2 sequences are MNHEY and SVGAGI. The CDR3 sequence is 14 residues long. The CDR3 region has the DNA TGTGCCAGCAGGGGGGGACAGGGGGCATATGGCTACACCTTC. It codes for CASRGGQGAYGYTF.

The chain uses TRBV7-9 and TRBJ2-7; tentatively, D is TRBD2 (6 bases). The CDR3 covers 14 residues. Between the trimmed V and J ends, which lost 3 bases and 3 bases, there was a span of 12 bases. Germline-derived CDR1 and CDR2 are SEHNR and FQNEAQ (reference sequence). CDR3 nucleotides: TGTGCCAGCAGCTTTAGGGCGGGGTACTACGAGCAGTACTTC. It encodes CASSFRAGYYEQYF.

This clonotype occurred a few times. The chain uses TRBV15 and TRBJ1-5; D is undetermined. The CDR3 contains 14 residues. CDR1 is LNHNV and CDR2 is YYDKDF in the germline V gene (reference sequence). V lost 2 bases and J 7 bases, leaving 12 bases between the germline ends. As DNA, the CDR3 is TGTGCCACCAGCAGACGGGCTCGGATCCAGCCCCAGCATTTT. Translated: CATSRRARIQPQHF. Full variable domain (missing parts from reference TRBV15 and TRBJ1-5): DAMVIQNPRYQVTQFGKPVTLSCSQTLNHNVMYWYQQKSSQAPKLLFHYYDKDFNNEADTPDNFQSRRPNTSFCFLDIRSPGLGDTAMYLCATSRRARIQPQHFGDGTRLSIL.

This clonotype was seen repeatedly, ten times or more. The DNA for the CDR3 is TGTGCCAGCAGAAGACAGGGGGCGGCTGAAGCTTTCTTT. Amino acids: CASRRQGAAEAFF. The rearrangement uses TRBV12-3 or TRBV12-4 and TRBJ1-1, with TRBD1 identical over 10 bases. CDR3 length: 13 residues. V lost 6 bases, J lost 6 bases, and 4 bases stayed unmatched.

J is TRBJ1-6 and V is TRBV7-9; D is possibly TRBD1 (5 bases). Looked up from germline, CDR1 is SEHNR and CDR2 is FQNEAQ (reference sequence). This CDR3 has 17 amino acids. V was shortened by 3 bases and J by 8 bases, with 20 bases between the two germline ends. In DNA, the CDR3 is TGTGCCAGCAGCTTGGTTAAAGGGGCAGGAGTTGATTCACCCCTCCACTTT. Amino acid sequence: CASSLVKGAGVDSPLHF.

This clonotype occurred a few times. J is TRBJ1-1 and V is TRBV29-1; D is unclear. V dropped 3 bases and J dropped 5 bases, with 13 bases sitting between them. Per the germline V gene, CDR1 is SQVTM and CDR2 is ANQGSEA. The CDR3 covers 13 residues. CDR3 in DNA: TGCAGCGTTGACGACGGGGTTGAAACTGAAGCTTTCTTT. Residues: CSVDDGVETEAFF.

This clonotype was counted many times. The CDR3 nucleotides are TGCAGTGCTATTCCGACAATCGCCGACACCATATATTTT. Translating gives CSAIPTIADTIYF. The J gene is TRBJ1-3, the V gene TRBV20-1; no clear D gene. Between the trimmed V and J ends, which lost 4 bases and 8 bases, there was a span of 15 bases. The CDR3 is 13 amino acids. CDR1 and CDR2 from the germline V gene are DFQATT and SNEGSKA (reference sequence).

This chain links TRBV10-3 with TRBJ2-3; 8 bases are shared with TRBD2. The CDR3 sequence is 17 residues long. V lost 11 bases, J lost 0 bases, and 16 bases stayed unmatched. Germline CDR1 ENHRY, CDR2 SYGVKD. CDR3 bases: TGTGCCGTCCAGGATAGCGGGACTAGTAAAAGCACAGATACGCAGTATTTT. It yields the protein CAVQDSGTSKSTDTQYF.

The CDR3 nucleotides are TGCAGTGCTAGTCTCCTAGCTCGCGAGCAGTACTTC. Its protein is CSASLLAREQYF. The chain recombines TRBV20-1 with TRBJ2-7; maybe TRBD2 (5 bases). In germline, CDR1 is DFQATT, CDR2 SNEGSKA (reference sequence). V was trimmed by 3 bases and J by 6 bases, leaving 12 bases between them. The CDR3 extends over 12 amino acids.

This clonotype was seen repeatedly, ten times or more. This chain connects TRBV10-3 to TRBJ1-1, with TRBD1 as a possible D gene (5 bases). The germline gives CDR1 ENHRY, CDR2 SYGVKD. The CDR3 is made up of 14 amino acids. The V gene lost 2 bases and the J gene lost 1 base, with 8 bases spanning the gap. The CDR3 is CAISELRENTEAFF. In DNA, the CDR3 is TGTGCCATCAGTGAGCTCAGGGAGAACACTGAAGCTTTCTTT.

V and J are TRBV5-6 and TRBJ1-6, with D unresolved. The CDR3 runs to 15 residues. V gave up 3 bases and J gave up 1 base, with 8 bases separating them. Germline loops: CDR1 SGHDT, CDR2 YYEEEE. The CDR3 sequence: CASSCEGSYNSPLHF. The CDR3 coding sequence is TGTGCCAGCAGCTGCGAGGGTTCCTATAATTCACCCCTCCACTTT.